What follows describes a single T cell receptor (beta chain). The sample belongs to a study of blood T cell repertoires in COVID-19. Under the authors' procedure: Estimates of nucleated cell counts were drawn from the amplification of reference gene primers. The repertoire was sequenced with immunoSEQ multiplex PCR; TCRdb's copy has only in-frame clones and lacks some. V and J calls and clone size are copied from that table; D and trimming were computed from the DNA. This sample has about 300,000 clones, with around 80% found just once. Sequenced input: peripheral blood. The receptor comes from a woman aged 50 to 60 with acute or convalescent COVID-19.

The CDR3, as DNA: TGTGCCAGCAGCCAAGGGGGCCAGGGTGCGGAGACCCAGTACTTC. Its translation is CASSQGGQGAETQYF. This rearrangement joins TRBV3-1 (or the pseudogene TRBV3-2) to TRBJ2-5; D might be TRBD1 (5 bases). The CDR3 extends over 15 amino acids. Deletions cut 1 base from V and 5 bases from J, with 14 bases between. Germline values: CDR1 LGHDT, CDR2 YNNKEL (reference sequence).